The 24 T cell receptor beta chains below were found in one sample sequenced in a study of T cell repertoires in cytomegalovirus infection. TCRdb ran MiXCR on the reads and lists one entry per CDR3 protein. Among nearly 450,000 distinct CDR3 sequences listed, approximately 31% were seen once. Sequenced material: PBMCs. Receptor source: a human donor in good health (CMV status not recorded). Some clones in this sample may be carry-over from other donors' samples.

Ten or more counts support this clonotype. V is TRBV28 and J is TRBJ1-2, with 7 bases matching TRBD1. The length of the CDR3 is 13 residues. Germline V gene data show CDR1 as MDHEN and CDR2 as SYDVKM. J gave up 8 bases and V 5 bases, and 8 bases lay outside the gene matches. As DNA, the CDR3 is TGTGCCAGCAGTCAAGACAGGGCTATAGGCTACACCTTC. It encodes CASSQDRAIGYTF.

This clonotype occurred a few times. The J gene is TRBJ1-4, the V gene TRBV19; D unclear. There are 15 residues in the CDR3. Per the germline V gene, CDR1 is LNHDA and CDR2 is SQIVND (reference sequence). V lost 5 bases and J lost 3, with 13 bases in between. CDR3 nucleotide sequence: TGTGCCAGTAGTCCCCGTGCAGGTCCTAATGAAAAACTGTTTTTT. Translating it yields CASSPRAGPNEKLFF.

A single count supports this clonotype. V usage is TRBV5-1 and J usage is TRBJ2-7; TRBD1 matches at 8 bases. The V and J ends lost 0 bases and 1 base, in that order; junction bases with no gene match: 3. The CDR3 has 15 residues. The germline V gene has CDR1 SGHRS and CDR2 YFSETQ. CDR3 bases: TGCGCCAGCAGCTTGGGACAGGGGTCGTCCTACGAGCAGTACTTC. Translation gives CASSLGQGSSYEQYF.

This chain connects TRBV12-3 or TRBV12-4 to TRBJ1-1, with D hard to call. Trimming took 0 bases from V and 3 from J, leaving 11 bases between them. The length of the CDR3 is 15 residues. The CDR3 DNA sequence: TGTGCCAGCAGTTTAGCAAAACCGTGGCACACTGAAGCTTTCTTT. Amino acids: CASSLAKPWHTEAFF.

The chain links TRBV12-3 or TRBV12-4 to TRBJ1-3, with a weak D call TRBD1 (5 bases). The CDR3 runs to 15 residues. Between the trimmed V and J ends, which lost 4 bases and 3 bases, there was a span of 13 bases. CDR3 DNA: TGTGCCAGCAGTTGGTTAAGGGGAGTTGGAAACACCATATATTTT. Amino acids: CASSWLRGVGNTIYF.

This clonotype was seen repeatedly, ten times or more. The V call is TRBV12-3 or TRBV12-4, the J call TRBJ1-1, with D tentatively TRBD1 (5 bases). CDR3 size: 15 residues. V was shortened by 2 bases and J by 1 base, with 11 bases between the two germline ends. The CDR3 is CASSLYGGGNTEAFF. The CDR3 DNA sequence: TGTGCCAGCAGTTTATATGGGGGTGGGAACACTGAAGCTTTCTTT.

This clonotype was found a few times. J is TRBJ1-5 and V is TRBV28, with D possibly being TRBD1 (5 bases). The V end was cut by 7 bases, the J end by 1 base, with 14 bases between. Germline assignment: CDR1 MDHEN and CDR2 SYDVKM. The CDR3 contains 15 residues. This CDR3 reads CASIPGVASNQPQHF. As DNA, the CDR3 is TGTGCCAGCATTCCGGGGGTTGCGAGCAATCAGCCCCAGCATTTT.

The chain has TRBV7-9 and TRBJ2-4, with 16 bases matching TRBD2. V was pared by 5 bases and J by 2 bases, with 6 bases of the junction left unmatched. The CDR3 has 18 residues. Per germline, CDR1 SEHNR and CDR2 FQNEAQ (reference sequence). The CDR3 nucleotides are TGTGCCAGCAGCAAGGGGACTAGCGGGGGGGCGACCAAAAACATTCAGTACTTC. Residues: CASSKGTSGGATKNIQYF.

The V call is TRBV6-5, the J call TRBJ1-4, with 9 bases aligning to TRBD1. Per germline, CDR1 MNHEY and CDR2 SVGAGI. There are 16 residues in the CDR3. With 5 bases clipped from V and 2 bases from J, the junction kept 6 bases outside the gene matches. This CDR3 is CASSPGQGWTNEKLFF. The CDR3 DNA is TGTGCCAGCAGTCCAGGACAGGGGTGGACTAATGAAAAACTGTTTTTT.

V usage is TRBV25-1 and J usage is TRBJ2-1, with TRBD1 matching over 9 bases. Germline V gene sequence: CDR1 MGHDK, CDR2 SYGVNS. The V and J ends lost 2 bases and 7 bases, in that order; junction bases with no gene match: 12. CDR3 size: 17 residues. CDR3 amino acids: CASSEPSRTGEHNEQFF. CDR3 coding DNA: TGTGCCAGCAGTGAACCAAGTAGGACAGGGGAACATAATGAGCAGTTCTTC.

V is TRBV20-1 and J is TRBJ2-1; unclear D gene. V was shortened by 4 bases and J by 8 bases, with 12 bases between the two germline ends. Germline assignment: CDR1 DFQATT and CDR2 SNEGSKA (reference sequence). The CDR3 sequence is 12 residues long. This chain's CDR3 is CSATWRGDEQFF. CDR3 coding DNA: TGCAGTGCTACTTGGCGAGGCGATGAGCAGTTCTTC.

There are many counts of this clonotype. V usage is TRBV6-2 or TRBV6-3 and J usage is TRBJ1-5; 9 bases agree with TRBD1. Unmatched junction bases numbered 6, after V lost 2 bases and J lost 7 bases. From germline, CDR1 is MNHEY and CDR2 SVGEGT. CDR3 size: 15 residues. The CDR3 is CASSYDRGMEQPQHF. CDR3 bases: TGTGCCAGCAGTTACGACAGGGGGATGGAACAGCCCCAGCATTTT.

With regard to this clonotype: Because the CDR3 is missing its conserved closing phenylalanine or tryptophan, this is likely a read error. This chain joins TRBV4-1 and TRBJ2-7, with D maybe TRBD1 (5 bases). The V end lost 2 bases, the J end lost 4 bases, and 15 bases lay between the germline ends. The CDR3 contains 15 residues. Germline CDR1 MGHRA, CDR2 YSYEKL. The CDR3 sequence is CASSQTTETSYEQYS. The CDR3 DNA reads as TGCGCCAGCAGCCAAACGACAGAGACCTCGTACGAGCAGTACTCC.

This clonotype was detected only a few times. The V call is TRBV27, the J call TRBJ1-2, with TRBD1 matching 7 bases. Germline trimming cut 5 bases from V and 1 base from J; bases unmatched to any gene: 10. CDR3 length: 16 amino acids. From germline, CDR1 is MNHEY and CDR2 SMNVEV (reference sequence). CDR3 nucleotide sequence: TGTGCCAGCAGTGGATCGGGACAGCTCCTTAACTATGGCTACACCTTC. It codes for CASSGSGQLLNYGYTF.

The table lists this clonotype with a few counts. The CDR3 region is CATRTGEAGNSPLHF. For the CDR3, the DNA is TGTGCCACCCGGACAGGGGAGGCTGGTAATTCACCCCTCCACTTT. The J gene is TRBJ1-6, the V gene TRBV19; 9 bases align to TRBD1. CDR1 is LNHDA, CDR2 SQIVND, per germline (reference sequence). V shed 10 bases and J 6 bases; nucleotides not matched to a gene: 10. The CDR3 is made up of 15 amino acids.

V gene TRBV11-2 combines with J gene TRBJ1-2, with TRBD1 matching over 9 bases. The CDR3 is 13 residues long. The germline V gene has CDR1 SGHAT and CDR2 FQNNGV. V dropped 6 bases and J dropped 8; count of bases not matched to a gene: 7. In nucleotides, the CDR3 is TGTGCCAGCAGACTCACAGGGGGCGCGGGCTACACCTTC. Translating it yields CASRLTGGAGYTF.

This chain uses TRBV28 with TRBJ1-1, with D possibly TRBD1 on 6 matching bases. The CDR3 covers 13 residues. V lost 6 bases to trimming and J lost 12 bases, with 20 bases between them. The V gene's germline CDR1 is MDHEN and CDR2 SYDVKM. CDR3 in amino acids: CASSRGGPSGTFF. The CDR3 nucleotides are TGTGCCAGCAGCAGAGGGGGTCCGTCAGGAACTTTCTTT.

The rearrangement uses TRBV10-3 and TRBJ2-1; 9 bases map to TRBD1. Germline CDR1 ENHRY, CDR2 SYGVKD. Trimming cost V 1 base and J 6 bases; bases outside gene matches: 4. The CDR3 runs 15 residues. CDR3 in DNA: TGTGCCATCAGTGAGTGGGACAGGGCCGGCAATGAGCAGTTCTTC. Translated, it gives CAISEWDRAGNEQFF.

The chain employs TRBV11-2 and TRBJ2-2, with D uncertain. Germline CDR1 reads SGHAT; CDR2 reads FQNNGV. The CDR3 contains 19 residues. V lost 2 bases and J 4 bases, leaving 23 bases between the germline ends. The CDR3 is CASSLFLYGPPTLTGELFF. The CDR3 nucleotides are TGTGCCAGCAGCTTATTTTTGTATGGCCCTCCAACCCTCACCGGGGAGCTGTTTTTT. Complete variable domain (other parts from reference TRBV11-2 and TRBJ2-2): EAGVAQSPRYKIIEKRQSVAFWCNPISGHATLYWYQQILGQGPKLLIQFQNNGVVDDSQLPKDRFSAERLKGVDSTLKIQPAKLEDSAVYLCASSLFLYGPPTLTGELFFGEGSRLTVL.

This clonotype was seen a handful of times. The V call is TRBV6-2 or TRBV6-3, the J call TRBJ1-2, with D possibly TRBD1 on 6 matching bases. Germline V gives CDR1 MNHEY, CDR2 SVGEGT. This CDR3 is built from 16 residues. V was pared by 5 bases and J by 5 bases, with 21 bases between. The CDR3 nucleotides read TGTGCCAGCAGTACCGCTGGAACACAGGGAGGTTATGGCTACACCTTC. This gives the protein CASSTAGTQGGYGYTF.

This rearrangement joins TRBV7-9 to TRBJ2-6; no clear D. This CDR3 spans 14 amino acids. V was pared by 6 bases and J by 4 bases, with 10 bases between. CDR1 and CDR2 from the germline V gene are SEHNR and FQNEAQ (reference sequence). CDR3 in DNA: TGTGCCAGCAGTACAACAAGGGGGGCCAACGTCCTGACTTTC. Its protein product is CASSTTRGANVLTF.

In this sample, this clonotype turned up many times. This chain uses TRBV19 with TRBJ2-5; TRBD2 might be the D (6 bases). The CDR3 covers 13 residues. V shed 5 bases and J shed 4 bases, with 11 bases lying between them. Germline V gene lookup returns CDR1 LNHDA and CDR2 SQIVND (reference sequence). The CDR3 DNA reads TGTGCCAGTAGTCACACCGGGGGAGAGACCCAGTACTTC. Translation gives CASSHTGGETQYF.

V usage is TRBV23-1 and J usage is TRBJ1-1; possibly TRBD1 for D (5 bases). TRBV23-1 falls under the ORF class, with uncertain function. The V gene lost 0 bases and the J gene lost 6 bases, with 14 bases spanning the gap. The CDR3 contains 15 residues. The CDR3 nucleotides are TGCGCCAGCAGTCAATCGAATCGGGGGTTCTCTGAAGCTTTCTTT. It translates to CASSQSNRGFSEAFF.

For this clonotype: The conserved final phenylalanine or tryptophan is absent from the CDR3, which likely points to a read error. The rearrangement links TRBV5-1 to TRBJ2-7, with D possibly matching TRBD2 (6 bases). Germline values: CDR1 SGHRS, CDR2 YFSETQ. The CDR3 sequence is 15 residues long. The ends were cut back, 0 bases at V and 6 bases at J, with 16 bases in the middle. The CDR3 loop reads CASSLGRTTIFEQYL. Here the CDR3 DNA reads TGCGCCAGCAGCTTGGGACGGACTACGATATTCGAGCAGTACTTG.